This entry is about one TCR beta chain. Its antigen is undetermined. A second PCR of 7 to 11 cycles used a sample-barcoded 5' primer and a J-beta primer mix. TCRdb recomputed calls from the 5' RACE reads with MiXCR, one row per CDR3 protein. The sample holds under 2,000,000 distinct CDR3 sequences, roughly 49% seen once. Total RNA extracted from each sample amounted to at least 6 micrograms. Germline CDR1 reads MDHEN; CDR2 reads SYDVKM. This CDR3 has 19 amino acids. The V gene end was trimmed by 6 bases and the J gene end by 0 bases; junction bases not matched to a gene: 17. This specimen comes from a study of blood T cells in healthy people across ages. General observations from the study: With naive T cell percentage, TCR beta diversity showed a strong correlation.

The sample was blood. The sequence came from a woman aged 40 to 49 in good health. The chain combines TRBV28 with TRBJ2-3, with 8 bases fitting TRBD1. The CDR3 bases are TGTGCCAGCAGGAGCCCCACCGGGACAGGCGCTACTAGCACAGATACGCAGTATTTT. As protein: CASRSPTGTGATSTDTQYF. Combining the CDR3 with reference TRBV28 and TRBJ2-3 gives the whole variable domain DVKVTQSSRYLVKRTGEKVFLECVQDMDHENMFWYRQDPGLGLRLIYFSYDVKMKEKGDIPEGYSVSREKKERFSLILESASTNQTSMYLCASRSPTGTGATSTDTQYFGPGTRLTVL.